The T cell receptor beta chain described here comes from a study of control samples from healthy donors and cancer patients. CDR1 SGHRS and CDR2 YFSETQ come from the germline V gene. The CDR3 totals 13 residues. V gave up 4 bases and J gave up 3 bases, with 8 bases separating them. The table came from immunoSEQ multiplex PCR; TCRdb's copy has only in-frame clones and leaves some out. The sample consists of 150,000 or so clones, roughly 88% of them appearing once. The chain links TRBV5-1 to TRBJ1-3; D unclear. The receptor's source is a man younger than 30 in good health. The material sequenced was blood. CDR3 amino acids: CASSKEVGNTIYF. CDR3 in DNA: TGCGCCAGCAGCAAAGAGGTTGGAAACACCATATATTTT.